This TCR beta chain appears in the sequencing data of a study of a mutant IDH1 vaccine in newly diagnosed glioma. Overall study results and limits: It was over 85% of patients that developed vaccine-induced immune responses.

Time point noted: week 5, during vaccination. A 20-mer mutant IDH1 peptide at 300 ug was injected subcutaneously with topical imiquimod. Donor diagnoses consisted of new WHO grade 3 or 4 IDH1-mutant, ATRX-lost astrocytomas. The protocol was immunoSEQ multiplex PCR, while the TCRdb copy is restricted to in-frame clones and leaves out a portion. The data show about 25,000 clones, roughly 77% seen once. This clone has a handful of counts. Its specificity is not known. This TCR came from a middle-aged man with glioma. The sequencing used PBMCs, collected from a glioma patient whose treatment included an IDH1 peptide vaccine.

This chain's CDR3 is CASSPDGGRGTDTQYF. The CDR3 bases are TGTGCCAGCAGCCCAGATGGCGGGAGGGGCACAGATACGCAGTATTTT. The chain recombines TRBV7-6 with TRBJ2-3; 9 positions agree with TRBD2. CDR1 is SGHVS and CDR2 is FNYEAQ in the germline V gene. The V segment lost 5 bases and the J segment 1 base; nucleotides outside the gene matches: 7. The CDR3 is made up of 16 amino acids. The full variable domain, in which reference TRBV7-6 and TRBJ2-3 provide the parts outside the CDR3, is GAGVSQSPRYKVTKRGQDVALRCDPISGHVSLYWYRQALGQGPEFLTYFNYEAQQDKSGLPNDRFSAERPEGSISTLTIQRTEQRDSAMYRCASSPDGGRGTDTQYFGPGTRLTVL.